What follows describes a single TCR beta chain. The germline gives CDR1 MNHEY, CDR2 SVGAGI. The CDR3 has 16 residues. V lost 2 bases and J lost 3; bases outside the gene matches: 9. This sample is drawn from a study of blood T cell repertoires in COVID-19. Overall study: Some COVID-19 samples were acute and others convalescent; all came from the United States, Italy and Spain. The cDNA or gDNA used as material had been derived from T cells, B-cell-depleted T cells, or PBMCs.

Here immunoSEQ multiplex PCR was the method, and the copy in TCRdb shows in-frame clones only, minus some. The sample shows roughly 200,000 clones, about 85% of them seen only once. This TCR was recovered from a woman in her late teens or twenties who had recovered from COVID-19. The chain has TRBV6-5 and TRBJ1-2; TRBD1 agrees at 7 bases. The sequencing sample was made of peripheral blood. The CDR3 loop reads CASSYGGTEVHYGYTF. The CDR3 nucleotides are TGTGCCAGCAGTTACGGCGGGACAGAAGTCCACTATGGCTACACCTTC.